This TCR beta chain was documented in a study of regulatory T cells in long-lasting Graves disease. Study observations and caveats: Patients whose Graves' disease persisted exhibited lower TCR diversity than those newly diagnosed.

Libraries of TCR beta came from iRepertoire HTBI primers plus Arm-PCR of CDR3 regions. TCRdb recomputed calls from the multiplex PCR reads with MiXCR, one row per CDR3 protein. The sample shows 300,000 to 400,000 distinct CDR3 sequences, 16% of them seen only once. The germline gives CDR1 MDHEN, CDR2 SYDVKM. The CDR3 spans 14 residues. V was shortened by 6 bases and J by 7 bases, with 15 bases between the two germline ends. Time point in this sample: newly diagnosed GD, antithyroid drugs for less than 3 months. With RNA extracted from PBMCs as input, the TCR library was made. This clonotype was recorded at least ten times. Its antigen remains unidentified. The same sample was also studied in work on T cells in Graves' hyperthyroidism and ophthalmopathy. That source adds: Among thyroid clonotypes expanded above 0.001, most also appeared in blood.

The rearrangement joins TRBV28 to TRBJ2-2; unclear D gene. The specimen comprised peripheral blood mononuclear cells (PBMCs), sampled at new diagnosis, from a patient treated with antithyroid drugs. The clonotype was recovered from a man in his forties or fifties with Graves disease. Here the CDR3 reads CASRAWLEYGELFF. The DNA for the CDR3 is TGTGCCAGCAGAGCCTGGTTGGAATACGGGGAGCTGTTTTTT.